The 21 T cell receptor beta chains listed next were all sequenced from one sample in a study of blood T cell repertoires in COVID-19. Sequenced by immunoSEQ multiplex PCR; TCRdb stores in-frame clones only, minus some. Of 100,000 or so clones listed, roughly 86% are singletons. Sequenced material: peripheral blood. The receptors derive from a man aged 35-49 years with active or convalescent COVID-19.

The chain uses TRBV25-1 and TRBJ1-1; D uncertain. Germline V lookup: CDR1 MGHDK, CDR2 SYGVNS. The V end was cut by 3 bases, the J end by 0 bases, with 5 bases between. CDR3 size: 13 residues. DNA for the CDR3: TGTGCCAGCAGTGATTCGGTGAACACTGAAGCTTTCTTT. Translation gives CASSDSVNTEAFF.

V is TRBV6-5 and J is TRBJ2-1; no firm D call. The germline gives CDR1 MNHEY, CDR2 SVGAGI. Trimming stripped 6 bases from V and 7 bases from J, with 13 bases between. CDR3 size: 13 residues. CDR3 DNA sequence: TGTGCCAGCAGAACCAACTTCGCGAATGAGCAGTTCTTC. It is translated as CASRTNFANEQFF.

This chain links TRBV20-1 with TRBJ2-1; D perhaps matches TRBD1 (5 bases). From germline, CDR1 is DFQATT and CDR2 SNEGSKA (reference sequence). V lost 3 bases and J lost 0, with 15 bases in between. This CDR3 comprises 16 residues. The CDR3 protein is CSASPGPVSSYNEQFF. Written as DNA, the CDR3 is TGCAGTGCTAGTCCAGGGCCTGTCAGCTCCTACAATGAGCAGTTCTTC.

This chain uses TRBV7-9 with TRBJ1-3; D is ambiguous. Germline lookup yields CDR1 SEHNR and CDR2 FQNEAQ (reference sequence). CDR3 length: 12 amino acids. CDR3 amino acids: CAEGTAGNTIYF. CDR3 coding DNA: TGTGCAGAGGGTACGGCTGGAAACACCATATATTTT.

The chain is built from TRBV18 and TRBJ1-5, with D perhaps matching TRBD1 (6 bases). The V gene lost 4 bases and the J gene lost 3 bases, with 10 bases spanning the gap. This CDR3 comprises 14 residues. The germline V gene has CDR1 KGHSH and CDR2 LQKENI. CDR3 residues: CASSRRQDNQPQHF. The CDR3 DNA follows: TGTGCCAGCTCACGTCGACAGGACAATCAGCCCCAGCATTTT.

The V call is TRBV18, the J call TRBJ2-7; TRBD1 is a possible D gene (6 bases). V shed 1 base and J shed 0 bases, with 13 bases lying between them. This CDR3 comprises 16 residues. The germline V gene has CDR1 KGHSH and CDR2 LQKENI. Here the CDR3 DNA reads TGTGCCAGCTCACCACTTCCAGGGACAAGCTCCTACGAGCAGTACTTC. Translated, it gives CASSPLPGTSSYEQYF.

The CDR3 reads CASSQEQQPNTIYF. CDR3 nucleotide sequence: TGCGCCAGCAGCCAAGAACAACAGCCAAACACCATATATTTT. This chain links TRBV4-3 with TRBJ1-3; the D is unclear. The V gene's germline CDR1 is LGHNA and CDR2 YSLEER. CDR3 size: 14 residues. The V end was cut by 0 bases, the J end by 6 bases, with 9 bases between.

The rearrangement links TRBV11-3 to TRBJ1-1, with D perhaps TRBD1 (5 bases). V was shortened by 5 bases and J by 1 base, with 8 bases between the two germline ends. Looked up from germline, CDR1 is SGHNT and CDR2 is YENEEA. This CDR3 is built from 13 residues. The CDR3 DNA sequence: TGTGCCAGCAGCCACGGACAGAACACTGAAGCTTTCTTT. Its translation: CASSHGQNTEAFF. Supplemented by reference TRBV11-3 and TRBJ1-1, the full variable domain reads EAGVVQSPRYKIIEKKQPVAFWCNPISGHNTLYWYLQNLGQGPELLIRYENEEAVDDSQLPKDRFSAERLKGVDSTLKIQPAELGDSAVYLCASSHGQNTEAFFGQGTRLTVV.

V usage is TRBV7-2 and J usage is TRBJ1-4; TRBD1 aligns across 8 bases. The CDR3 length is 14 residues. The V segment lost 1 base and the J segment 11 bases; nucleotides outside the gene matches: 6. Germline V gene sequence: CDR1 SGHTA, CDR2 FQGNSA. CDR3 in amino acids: CASSLEGQGAKLFF. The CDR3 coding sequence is TGTGCCAGCAGCTTAGAGGGGCAGGGGGCGAAACTGTTTTTT.

For the CDR3, the DNA is TGTGCCAGCAGCGTAGCCCAGGACAGGGGGAACTATGGCTACACCTTC. It codes for CASSVAQDRGNYGYTF. This sequence joins TRBV9 and TRBJ1-2; 10 bases agree with TRBD1. V lost 0 bases, J lost 2 bases, and 4 bases stayed unmatched. This CDR3 comprises 16 residues. CDR1 is SGDLS and CDR2 is YYNGEE in the germline V gene.

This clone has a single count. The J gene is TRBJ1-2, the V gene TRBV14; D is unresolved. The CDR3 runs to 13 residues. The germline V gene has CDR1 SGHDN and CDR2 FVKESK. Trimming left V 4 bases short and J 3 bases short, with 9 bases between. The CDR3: CASSLGSYYGYTF. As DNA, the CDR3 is TGTGCCAGCAGCCTGGGCAGTTACTATGGCTACACCTTC.

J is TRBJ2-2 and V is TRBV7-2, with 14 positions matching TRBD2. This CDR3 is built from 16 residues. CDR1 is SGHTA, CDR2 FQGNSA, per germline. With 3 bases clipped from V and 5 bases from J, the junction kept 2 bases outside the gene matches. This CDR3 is CASSLGLAGVTGELFF. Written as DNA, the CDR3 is TGTGCCAGCAGCTTGGGACTAGCGGGGGTAACCGGGGAGCTGTTTTTT.

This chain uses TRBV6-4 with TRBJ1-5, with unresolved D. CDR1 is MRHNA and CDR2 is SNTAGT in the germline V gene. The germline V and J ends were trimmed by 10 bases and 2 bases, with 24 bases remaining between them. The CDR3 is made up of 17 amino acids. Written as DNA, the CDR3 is TGTGCCACCAAAACCTACCGTGACGGGCGGGGCAATCAGCCCCAGCATTTT. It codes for CATKTYRDGRGNQPQHF.

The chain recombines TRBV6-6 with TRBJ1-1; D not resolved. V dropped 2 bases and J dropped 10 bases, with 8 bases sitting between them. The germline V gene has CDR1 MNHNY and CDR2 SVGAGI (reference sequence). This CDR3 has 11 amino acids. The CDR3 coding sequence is TGTGCCAGCAGTTACCTCAGTGTAGCTTTCTTT. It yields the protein CASSYLSVAFF.

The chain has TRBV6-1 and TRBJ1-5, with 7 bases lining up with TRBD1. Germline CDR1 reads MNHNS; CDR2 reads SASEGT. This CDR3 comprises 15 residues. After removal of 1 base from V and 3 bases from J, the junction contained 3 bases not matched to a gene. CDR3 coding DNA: TGTGCCAGCAGTGAAGGGACAGGACTCAATCAGCCCCAGCATTTT. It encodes CASSEGTGLNQPQHF.

In DNA form, the CDR3 reads TGCGCCAGCAGCTTGGTAGGCGGAAGTGGTGGAAACACCATATATTTT. Translated, it gives CASSLVGGSGGNTIYF. The J gene is TRBJ1-3, the V gene TRBV5-1; D gene uncertain. From germline, CDR1 is SGHRS and CDR2 YFSETQ. V was clipped by 0 bases and J by 3 bases, with 13 bases between them. CDR3 length: 16 amino acids.

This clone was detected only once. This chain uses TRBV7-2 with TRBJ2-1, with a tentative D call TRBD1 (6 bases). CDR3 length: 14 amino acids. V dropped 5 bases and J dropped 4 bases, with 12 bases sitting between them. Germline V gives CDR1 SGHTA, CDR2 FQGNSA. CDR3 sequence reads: CASSLRTAYNEQFF. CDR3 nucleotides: TGTGCCAGCAGCCTTCGGACAGCTTACAATGAGCAGTTCTTC. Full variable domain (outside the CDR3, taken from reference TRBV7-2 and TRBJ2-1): GAGVSQSPSNKVTEKGKDVELRCDPISGHTALYWYRQSLGQGLEFLIYFQGNSAPDKSGLPSDRFSAERTGGSVSTLTIQRTQQEDSAVYLCASSLRTAYNEQFFGPGTRLTVL.

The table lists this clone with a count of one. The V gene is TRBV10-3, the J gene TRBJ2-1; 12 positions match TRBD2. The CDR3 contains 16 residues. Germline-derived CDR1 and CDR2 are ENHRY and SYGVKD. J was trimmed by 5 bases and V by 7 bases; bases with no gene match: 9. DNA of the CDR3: TGTGCCATCAAAACTAGCGGGGGGATACCTAACAATGAGCAGTTCTTC. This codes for CAIKTSGGIPNNEQFF.

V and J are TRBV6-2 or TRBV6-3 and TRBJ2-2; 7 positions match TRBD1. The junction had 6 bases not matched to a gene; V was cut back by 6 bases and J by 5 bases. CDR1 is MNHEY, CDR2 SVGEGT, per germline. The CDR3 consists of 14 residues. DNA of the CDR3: TGTGCCAGCAGCAGGGACAGCTTAACCGGGGAGCTGTTTTTT. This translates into CASSRDSLTGELFF.

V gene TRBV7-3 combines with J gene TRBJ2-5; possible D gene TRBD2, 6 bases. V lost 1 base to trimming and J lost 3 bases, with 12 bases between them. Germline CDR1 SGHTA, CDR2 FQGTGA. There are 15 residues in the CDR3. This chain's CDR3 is CASSLMGTPKETQYF. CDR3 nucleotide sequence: TGTGCCAGCAGCTTAATGGGGACTCCCAAAGAGACCCAGTACTTC.

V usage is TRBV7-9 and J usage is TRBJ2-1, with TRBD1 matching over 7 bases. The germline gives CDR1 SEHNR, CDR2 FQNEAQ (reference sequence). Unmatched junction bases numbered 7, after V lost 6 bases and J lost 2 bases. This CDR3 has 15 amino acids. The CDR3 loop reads CASSPTGSAYNEQFF. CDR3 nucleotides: TGTGCCAGCAGTCCGACAGGGTCCGCCTACAATGAGCAGTTCTTC. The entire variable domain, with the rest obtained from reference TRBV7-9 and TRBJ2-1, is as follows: DTGVSQNPRHKITKRGQNVTFRCDPISEHNRLYWYRQTLGQGPEFLTYFQNEAQLEKSRLLSDRFSAERPKGSFSTLEIQRTEQGDSAMYLCASSPTGSAYNEQFFGPGTRLTVL.